Each of the 25 T cell receptor beta chains below was sequenced from the same sample in a study of blood T cells in healthy people across ages. Next came a second PCR, run for about 6 to 11 cycles, which used a sample-barcoded 5' primer along with a J-beta primer mix. TCRdb analysed the 5' RACE reads with MiXCR anew, one entry per CDR3 protein. Of fewer than 900,000 distinct CDR3 sequences listed, roughly 40% were seen once; the top ten hold 13%. The sequenced material came from blood. The receptors here all came from a man aged 18 to 29 in good health.

This chain links TRBV5-1 with TRBJ1-5, with a tentative D call TRBD1 (5 bases). The CDR3 is 14 residues long. The V gene lost 4 bases and the J gene lost 7 bases, with 15 bases spanning the gap. Germline V CDR1 and CDR2: SGHRS, YFSETQ. The CDR3 here is CASSRGGEGQPQHF. DNA for the CDR3: TGCGCCAGCAGCCGGGGGGGGGAAGGACAGCCCCAGCATTTT.

The chain links TRBV20-1 to TRBJ2-5; TRBD2 might be the D (5 bases). This CDR3 has 13 residues. Germline CDR1 and CDR2: DFQATT and SNEGSKA (reference sequence). V lost 3 bases and J 2 bases, leaving 10 bases between the germline ends. DNA of the CDR3: TGCAGTGCTAGCAAGACGGGACAAGAGACCCAGTACTTC. Translating gives CSASKTGQETQYF.

This clonotype has more than one count but fewer than ten. V gene TRBV20-1 combines with J gene TRBJ1-2; D is perhaps TRBD1 (5 bases). In germline, CDR1 is DFQATT, CDR2 SNEGSKA (reference sequence). The V gene lost 4 bases and the J gene lost 5 bases, with 20 bases spanning the gap. The CDR3 has 15 amino acids. The CDR3 nucleotides read TGCAGTGCTACCGGGGGAGAAGGGCTGGGTTATGGCTACACCTTC. It specifies CSATGGEGLGYGYTF.

The chain's CDR3 is CSAREVTGGPYGQYF. The CDR3, as DNA: TGCAGTGCTAGAGAGGTCACAGGGGGGCCCTATGGGCAGTACTTC. J is TRBJ2-5 and V is TRBV20-1; 8 positions agree with TRBD1. The CDR3 totals 15 residues. V lost 0 bases to trimming and J lost 11 bases; unmatched junction nucleotides: 14. Germline lookup yields CDR1 DFQATT and CDR2 SNEGSKA (reference sequence).

The V call is TRBV27, the J call TRBJ2-7, with 7 positions matching TRBD2. This CDR3 is 16 amino acids long. Germline V gene lookup returns CDR1 MNHEY and CDR2 SMNVEV (reference sequence). J gave up 3 bases and V 2 bases, and 10 bases lay outside the gene matches. The CDR3 DNA follows: TGTGCCAGCAGTTTACTTGGACTAGGAATGGTCTACGAGCAGTACTTC. Translated, it gives CASSLLGLGMVYEQYF.

J is TRBJ2-5 and V is TRBV12-3 or TRBV12-4; 9 nucleotides agree with TRBD1. Trimming removed 6 bases from V and 11 bases from J; junction bases left unmatched: 16. CDR3 length: 15 amino acids. The CDR3 here is CASRDDRGSLWEQYF. Written as DNA, the CDR3 is TGTGCCAGCAGAGACGACAGGGGGAGCTTGTGGGAGCAGTACTTC.

The table lists this clonotype with a few counts. The chain employs TRBV5-1 and TRBJ1-2; D possibly corresponds to TRBD1 (5 bases). The CDR3 runs to 15 residues. CDR1 is SGHRS, CDR2 YFSETQ, per germline. Trimming removed 0 bases from V and 4 bases from J, with 13 bases in between. CDR3 nucleotide sequence: TGCGCCAGCAGCTTGGTTGCTCGCGGGGCCTATGGCTACACCTTC. Its protein product is CASSLVARGAYGYTF.

This clonotype was counted between two and nine times. The genes are TRBV20-1 and TRBJ2-5; D uncertain. Trimming cost V 2 bases and J 7 bases, with 14 bases left between them. Germline V lookup: CDR1 DFQATT, CDR2 SNEGSKA (reference sequence). The CDR3 loop spans 13 amino acids. The CDR3, as DNA: TGCAGTGCTAGAAGTCTGGCGGTAGGGACCCAGTACTTC. It yields the protein CSARSLAVGTQYF.

This clonotype was counted only a few times. One end of the junction is discordant with germline, which a read error may explain. The chain carries TRBV9 and TRBJ2-1; the D gene is possibly TRBD2 (5 bases). The CDR3 sequence is 13 residues long. In germline, CDR1 is SGDLS, CDR2 YYNGEE. CDR3 sequence reads: CASSGGNINGQFF. The CDR3 nucleotides are TGTGCCAGCAGCGGAGGGAATATCAATGGGCAGTTCTTC.

This clonotype was seen a handful of times. The rearrangement joins TRBV6-2 or TRBV6-3 to TRBJ1-2; D gene ambiguous. The CDR3 sequence is 12 residues long. Deletions cut 8 bases from V and 4 bases from J, with 11 bases between. CDR1 MNHEY and CDR2 SVGEGT come from the germline V gene. The chain's CDR3 is CASLGGPYGYTF. CDR3 bases: TGTGCCAGCTTGGGCGGTCCCTATGGCTACACCTTC.

This clonotype came up a few times. CDR3 region: CSAPEDRGYNEQFF. CDR3 DNA: TGCAGTGCTCCCGAGGACAGGGGATACAATGAGCAGTTCTTC. The chain employs TRBV20-1 and TRBJ2-1; TRBD1 matches at 9 bases. The CDR3 sequence is 14 residues long. J gave up 4 bases and V 5 bases, and 6 bases lay outside the gene matches. CDR1 and CDR2 (germline): DFQATT, SNEGSKA (reference sequence).

This clonotype appeared many times. The chain couples TRBV30 to TRBJ2-7; 8 bases are shared with TRBD2. Germline V CDR1 and CDR2: GTSNPN, SVGIG (reference sequence). The CDR3 has 15 amino acids. V was pared by 5 bases and J by 0 bases, with 9 bases of the junction left unmatched. The CDR3, as DNA: TGTGCCTGGGAGCGGGGGCCCCCTTTCTCCTACGAGCAGTACTTC. This translates into CAWERGPPFSYEQYF.

Many counts were recorded for this clonotype. The V and J genes are TRBV25-1 and TRBJ2-7; no clear D. This CDR3 is built from 12 residues. V dropped 2 bases and J dropped 7 bases, with 9 bases sitting between them. Germline V CDR1 and CDR2: MGHDK, SYGVNS. The CDR3 region is CASSELVGEQYF. The CDR3 DNA sequence: TGTGCCAGCAGTGAACTGGTGGGGGAGCAGTACTTC.

The genes are TRBV7-9 and TRBJ2-3, with TRBD1 identical over 11 bases. Germline V CDR1 and CDR2: SEHNR, FQNEAQ (reference sequence). Trimming at V came to 4 bases and at J to 3 bases, leaving 6 bases not matched to a gene. The CDR3 consists of 16 residues. CDR3 amino acids: CASSSGQGAVTDTQYF. The CDR3 DNA sequence: TGTGCCAGCAGCTCCGGACAGGGGGCAGTTACAGATACGCAGTATTTT.

The V gene is TRBV7-6, the J gene TRBJ1-1; D uncertain. The CDR3 length is 13 residues. The germline V gene has CDR1 SGHVS and CDR2 FNYEAQ. V lost 5 bases and J 0 bases, leaving 7 bases between the germline ends. The CDR3 is CASSPQLNTEAFF. The CDR3 nucleotides are TGTGCCAGCAGCCCGCAATTGAACACTGAAGCTTTCTTT.

V usage is TRBV7-9 and J usage is TRBJ2-7; TRBD1 is a possible D gene (6 bases). V was clipped by 1 base and J by 1 base, with 14 bases between them. Germline V CDR1 and CDR2: SEHNR, FQNEAQ (reference sequence). This CDR3 spans 16 amino acids. As DNA, the CDR3 is TGTGCCAGCAGCTTAGGTGGGGGCGCGAAATCCTACGAGCAGTACTTC. This sequence encodes CASSLGGGAKSYEQYF.

The chain uses TRBV4-1 and TRBJ1-2; D might be TRBD1 (5 bases). CDR3 length: 15 amino acids. Trimming removed 1 base from V and 4 bases from J, with 13 bases in between. Per the germline V gene, CDR1 is MGHRA and CDR2 is YSYEKL. In nucleotides, the CDR3 is TGCGCCAGCAGCCAAGCAGGAGGGGAGTCCTATGGCTACACCTTC. Encoded protein: CASSQAGGESYGYTF.

This clonotype was seen more than once but under ten times. The V and J genes are TRBV10-3 and TRBJ2-4; either TRBD1 or TRBD2 may fit D (6 bases each). The CDR3 is 14 residues long. Looked up from germline, CDR1 is ENHRY and CDR2 is SYGVKD. Trimming removed 0 bases at V and 5 bases at J, with 8 bases between. This chain's CDR3 is CAISESRGENIQYF. For the CDR3, the DNA is TGTGCCATCAGTGAGTCGAGGGGGGAAAACATTCAGTACTTC.

At least ten counts were recorded for this clonotype. The rearrangement links TRBV6-5 to TRBJ2-7; D is possibly TRBD1 (5 bases). Germline V gives CDR1 MNHEY, CDR2 SVGAGI. CDR3 length equals 14 residues. Between the trimmed V and J ends, which lost 3 bases and 3 bases, there was a span of 12 bases. DNA for the CDR3: TGTGCCAGCAGTTATGGGGCCAACAGCTACGAGCAGTACTTC. Translated: CASSYGANSYEQYF.

This clonotype occurred a few times. This chain links TRBV4-1 with TRBJ1-4; D unclear. The CDR3 has 17 amino acids. Between the trimmed V and J ends, which lost 4 bases and 3 bases, there was a span of 18 bases. CDR1 is MGHRA and CDR2 is YSYEKL in the germline V gene. The CDR3 spells CASSPGALVAPNEKLFF. The CDR3 nucleotides read TGCGCCAGCAGCCCGGGAGCTCTTGTTGCACCTAATGAAAAACTGTTTTTT.

The chain employs TRBV3-1 and TRBJ1-1; the D is unclear. Trimming stripped 0 bases from V and 1 base from J, with 9 bases between. There are 15 residues in the CDR3. Germline CDR1 and CDR2: LGHDT and YNNKEL (reference sequence). CDR3 in amino acids: CASSQDTVANTEAFF. DNA of the CDR3: TGTGCCAGCAGCCAAGATACCGTGGCGAACACTGAAGCTTTCTTT.

This clonotype has a handful of counts. The rearrangement joins TRBV30 to TRBJ1-2; 7 bases align to TRBD1. The CDR3 length is 14 residues. Germline-derived CDR1 and CDR2 are GTSNPN and SVGIG (reference sequence). With 3 bases clipped from V and 6 bases from J, the junction kept 10 bases outside the gene matches. This CDR3 reads CAWSVRGGPDGYTF. The CDR3 bases are TGTGCCTGGAGCGTTAGAGGGGGCCCCGATGGCTACACCTTC.

This clonotype has only a few counts. The chain carries TRBV28 and TRBJ1-4, with TRBD1 as a possible D gene (6 bases). There are 14 residues in the CDR3. The germline V gene encodes CDR1 MDHEN and CDR2 SYDVKM. V gave up 3 bases and J gave up 4 bases, with 9 bases separating them. CDR3 nucleotide sequence: TGTGCCAGCAGTTTTGACAGGTTTAATGAAAAACTGTTTTTT. Encoded protein: CASSFDRFNEKLFF.

The V gene is TRBV6-2 or TRBV6-3, the J gene TRBJ2-1; D unresolved. The germline CDR1 and CDR2 sequences are MNHEY and SVGEGT. The CDR3 has 12 amino acids. The V end lost 8 bases, the J end lost 9 bases, and 14 bases lay between the germline ends. Here the CDR3 reads CASAYTVGEQFF. Here the CDR3 DNA reads TGTGCCAGCGCGTATACCGTTGGTGAGCAGTTCTTC.

The chain is built from TRBV7-9 and TRBJ2-5; 11 positions agree with TRBD1. Germline CDR1 is SEHNR and CDR2 is FQNEAQ (reference sequence). V lost 3 bases to trimming and J lost 11 bases; unmatched junction nucleotides: 14. This CDR3 spans 16 amino acids. The CDR3 DNA is TGTGCCAGCAGCTTGGGGACAGGGGGTAGAAACAATGAGCAGTACTTC. It codes for CASSLGTGGRNNEQYF.